These 2 T cell receptor beta chains were sequenced from one sample in a study of blood T cells in healthy people across ages. A second PCR of 7 to 11 cycles used a sample-barcoded 5' primer and a J-beta primer mix. One entry per CDR3 protein, called by TCRdb with MiXCR from the 5' RACE reads. The table lists about 700,000 distinct CDR3 sequences, around 32% of them singletons. Specimen: blood. Receptors were obtained from a woman at least 80 years old in good health.

This clonotype was recorded a few times. The chain combines TRBV27 with TRBJ2-2; unclear D gene. CDR1 is MNHEY, CDR2 SMNVEV, per germline (reference sequence). V was cut by 3 bases and J by 1 base, with 3 bases left in between. This CDR3 region has 13 residues. This CDR3 reads CASSFWNTGELFF. In DNA, the CDR3 is TGTGCCAGCAGTTTCTGGAACACCGGGGAGCTGTTTTTT.

The table lists this clonotype with a few counts. The chain recombines TRBV21-1 with TRBJ1-4. TRBV21-1 constitutes a pseudogene. The CDR3 has 15 residues. DNA of the CDR3: TGTGCCAGCAGCAAAGTGGGCAGGCAGAATGAAAAACTGTTTTTT. Encoded protein: CASSKVGRQNEKLFF.